The sequence of this T cell receptor beta chain was determined in a study of identical twins. Per the germline V gene, CDR1 is LGHDT and CDR2 is YNNKEL (reference sequence). Trimming removed 5 bases at V and 1 base at J, with 11 bases between. This CDR3 is built from 14 residues. TCRdb called the 5' RACE reads again in MiXCR, with one record for every CDR3 protein. The sample contains 400,000 to 550,000 distinct CDR3 sequences, 13% to 15% of which appear only once. The sample was also linked to a second study, of yellow fever vaccine responses in identical twins. Per that study: Each twin's T cell response to the vaccine was reported to look partly convergent and partly personalized.

The chain carries TRBV3-1 and TRBJ1-1; D call uncertain. The sequence derives from a woman aged 18-29 years in good health. Material for sequencing was CD4+ T cells sorted from blood. This CDR3 is CASSTEGRNTEAFF. The CDR3 DNA reads TGTGCCAGCAGCACGGAGGGTCGGAACACTGAAGCTTTCTTT.